The 17 T cell receptor beta chains below come from one sample, sequenced in a study of blood T cells in healthy people across ages. A sample-barcoded 5' primer and a J-beta primer mix were used in a second PCR of roughly 7 to 12 cycles. TCRdb independently ran MiXCR on the 5' RACE reads; one entry per CDR3 protein. The data contain approximately 1,000,000 distinct CDR3 sequences, more than 40% of them seen just once; the ten biggest clones take up approximately 20%. The source material was blood. Receptors originate from a woman aged 55 to 70 in good health.

The CDR3, as DNA: TGCAGTGCTAGCTATTGGGACAGGGGTTACGAGCAGTACTTC. As protein: CSASYWDRGYEQYF. The chain is built from TRBV20-1 and TRBJ2-5; 10 positions match TRBD1. The assigned J gene may be wrong: the sequence end matches TRBJ2-7 better. CDR3 length: 14 residues. Per germline, CDR1 DFQATT and CDR2 SNEGSKA (reference sequence).

The J gene is TRBJ2-7, the V gene TRBV28, with D uncertain. The V and J ends lost 3 bases and 0 bases respectively, with 9 bases between them. The germline CDR1 and CDR2 sequences are MDHEN and SYDVKM. The CDR3 runs 14 residues. CDR3 DNA sequence: TGTGCCAGCAGTTTTTTCCCCCGCTCCTACGAGCAGTACTTC. Protein: CASSFFPRSYEQYF.

The gene calls are TRBV5-1 and TRBJ2-7; no reliable D call. Germline CDR1 and CDR2: SGHRS and YFSETQ. Trimming cost V 4 bases and J 3 bases, with 29 bases left between them. This CDR3 region has 19 residues. The CDR3, as DNA: TGCGCCAGCAGCCCAAGGATAGGGTTCTCAACTCCTCTCGACTACGAGCAGTACTTC. Its translation is CASSPRIGFSTPLDYEQYF.

This clonotype was observed a handful of times. V and J are TRBV27 and TRBJ2-1, with unresolved D. From germline, CDR1 is MNHEY and CDR2 SMNVEV (reference sequence). V was cut by 3 bases and J by 2 bases, with 5 bases left in between. The CDR3 extends over 13 amino acids. The CDR3 loop is CASSFRTYNEQFF. In DNA, the CDR3 is TGTGCCAGCAGTTTCAGGACCTACAATGAGCAGTTCTTC.

In this sample, this clonotype turned up a few times. The V and J genes are TRBV4-1 and TRBJ1-1, with D unresolved. V lost 3 bases, J lost 7 bases, and 9 bases lay in between. Per the germline V gene, CDR1 is MGHRA and CDR2 is YSYEKL. This CDR3 region has 12 residues. The CDR3 DNA is TGCGCCAGCAGCCAGGACCGGTATGAAGCTTTCTTT. It specifies CASSQDRYEAFF.

V usage is TRBV29-1 and J usage is TRBJ2-1; D may be TRBD1 or TRBD2 (5 bases each). Germline values: CDR1 SQVTM, CDR2 ANQGSEA. The V and J ends lost 2 bases and 10 bases respectively, with 21 bases between them. The CDR3 loop spans 15 amino acids. CDR3 protein: CSVERGRGQAYEQFF. The CDR3 region has the DNA TGCAGCGTTGAAAGGGGTCGGGGCCAAGCTTACGAGCAGTTCTTC.

A remark on this clonotype: This may be a read error, as it is one base from a much larger clone. This rearrangement joins TRBV6-2 or TRBV6-3 to TRBJ2-1; the D call may be TRBD1 or TRBD2 (5 bases each). V was clipped by 2 bases and J by 9 bases, with 17 bases between them. Germline loops: CDR1 MNHEY, CDR2 SVGEGT. This CDR3 spans 15 amino acids. CDR3 nucleotides: TGTGCCAGCAGTTACCCCGGGACCCCCAACAGTGAGCAGTTCTTC. It codes for CASSYPGTPNSEQFF.

The chain joins TRBV7-9 to TRBJ1-2; 9 nucleotides line up with TRBD1. The CDR3 contains 13 residues. With 4 bases clipped from V and 8 bases from J, the junction kept 5 bases outside the gene matches. CDR1 and CDR2 (germline): SEHNR, FQNEAQ (reference sequence). The CDR3, as DNA: TGTGCCAGCAGCTCAGGACAGGGGTCCGGCTACACCTTC. Its translation is CASSSGQGSGYTF.

This chain connects TRBV6-2 or TRBV6-3 to TRBJ2-7; D is tentatively TRBD1 or TRBD2 (7 bases each). V was pared by 2 bases and J by 7 bases, with 18 bases between. This CDR3 is built from 15 residues. The V gene's germline CDR1 is MNHEY and CDR2 SVGEGT. The CDR3 reads CASSYGEGAYNEQYF. CDR3 DNA sequence: TGTGCCAGCAGTTACGGGGAGGGGGCCTACAATGAGCAGTACTTC.

This clonotype has just a few counts. The chain is built from TRBV20-1 and TRBJ2-1, with 7 nucleotides matching TRBD2. CDR1 is DFQATT, CDR2 SNEGSKA, per germline (reference sequence). The CDR3 is 14 amino acids. Trimming removed 1 base from V and 9 bases from J; junction bases left unmatched: 9. The CDR3 protein is CSARGRGTVAEQFF. The CDR3 DNA reads as TGCAGTGCTAGAGGGCGGGGGACTGTGGCTGAGCAGTTCTTC.

The V gene is TRBV20-1, the J gene TRBJ1-4; D call uncertain. Trimming stripped 6 bases from V and 6 bases from J, with 11 bases between. The germline V gene encodes CDR1 DFQATT and CDR2 SNEGSKA (reference sequence). The CDR3 has 12 residues. The chain's CDR3 is CSAAPPDEKLFF. CDR3 DNA sequence: TGCAGTGCGGCACCTCCGGATGAAAAACTGTTTTTT.

J is TRBJ1-2 and V is TRBV5-1; D call uncertain. V lost 0 bases, J lost 3 bases, and 15 bases lay in between. Germline values: CDR1 SGHRS, CDR2 YFSETQ. The CDR3 loop spans 16 amino acids. The CDR3 DNA is TGCGCCAGCAGCTTGGGGATTTCGGGGAGCGACTATGGCTACACCTTC. Its protein is CASSLGISGSDYGYTF.

The gene calls are TRBV20-1 and TRBJ2-1; D might be TRBD2 (6 bases). The V and J ends lost 5 bases and 8 bases respectively, with 16 bases between them. This CDR3 region has 13 residues. Germline V gives CDR1 DFQATT, CDR2 SNEGSKA (reference sequence). The chain's CDR3 is CSAAPRRAHEQFF. The CDR3 coding sequence is TGCAGTGCTGCCCCGAGGAGGGCGCATGAGCAGTTCTTC.

V is TRBV20-1 and J is TRBJ2-5; 9 bases align to TRBD1. The tail of the sequence fits TRBJ2-4 better, so the J call may be wrong. Germline V lookup: CDR1 DFQATT, CDR2 SNEGSKA (reference sequence). The CDR3 sequence is 14 residues long. The DNA of the CDR3 is TGCAGTGCTAGCGACGTCGGGACAGGGAACATTCAGTACTTC. Translated, it gives CSASDVGTGNIQYF.

This clonotype was observed at least ten times. This sequence joins TRBV29-1 and TRBJ1-1, with no clear D. CDR3 length: 10 amino acids. Between the trimmed V and J ends, which lost 5 bases and 3 bases, there was a span of 4 bases. Germline-derived CDR1 and CDR2 are SQVTM and ANQGSEA. CDR3: CSVYDTEAFF. The CDR3 DNA is TGCAGCGTTTATGACACTGAAGCTTTCTTT.

The chain employs TRBV29-1 and TRBJ2-1; a possible D gene is TRBD2 (8 bases). Germline V CDR1 and CDR2: SQVTM, ANQGSEA. The CDR3 totals 14 residues. With 7 bases removed from V and 8 bases from J, the gap between germline ends came to 21 bases. CDR3: CSAAEGLGGHEQFF. The CDR3 nucleotides read TGCAGCGCTGCGGAGGGACTAGGGGGCCATGAGCAGTTCTTC.

This chain connects TRBV3-1 to TRBJ2-4, with 8 bases aligning to TRBD2. The J call may be wrong; the DNA end is better matched by TRBJ2-7. This CDR3 is 13 amino acids long. From germline, CDR1 is LGHDT and CDR2 YNNKEL (reference sequence). Here the CDR3 DNA reads TGTGCCAGCACAAGCGGGAGCGAGAACGAGCAGTACTTC. Its translation: CASTSGSENEQYF.